Sequencing of this T cell receptor beta chain was carried out in a study of blood T cell repertoires in COVID-19. Study as a whole: Samples of COVID-19 (acute and convalescent) were obtained from the United States, Italy and Spain. PBMCs, B-cell-depleted T cells, or T cells were the source of the cDNA or gDNA that made up the material.

This CDR3 is 15 amino acids long. Trimming shortened V by 0 bases and J by 8 bases, and 14 bases separated the two germline ends. Germline lookup yields CDR1 SGHRS and CDR2 YFSETQ. In the authors' methods: Reference gene primers were amplified, and this amplification served to estimate nucleated cell counts. The protocol was immunoSEQ multiplex PCR, while the TCRdb copy is restricted to in-frame clones and leaves out a portion. The V and J calls and clone size were taken over from that table, and D and trimming were inferred from the DNA. The sample lists roughly 380,000 clones, 85% occurring once. The chain is built from TRBV5-1 and TRBJ1-4; possibly TRBD1 for D (5 bases). Sequenced: peripheral blood. This sequence was found in a woman aged 18-30 years with acute or convalescent COVID-19. This chain's CDR3 is CASSLGADSSEKLFF. CDR3 in DNA: TGCGCCAGCAGCTTGGGGGCCGACAGTTCCGAAAAACTGTTTTTT. Full variable domain (outside the CDR3, taken from reference TRBV5-1 and TRBJ1-4): KAGVTQTPRYLIKTRGQQVTLSCSPISGHRSVSWYQQTPGQGLQFLFEYFSETQRNKGNFPGRFSGRQFSNSRSEMNVSTLELGDSALYLCASSLGADSSEKLFFGSGTQLSVL.